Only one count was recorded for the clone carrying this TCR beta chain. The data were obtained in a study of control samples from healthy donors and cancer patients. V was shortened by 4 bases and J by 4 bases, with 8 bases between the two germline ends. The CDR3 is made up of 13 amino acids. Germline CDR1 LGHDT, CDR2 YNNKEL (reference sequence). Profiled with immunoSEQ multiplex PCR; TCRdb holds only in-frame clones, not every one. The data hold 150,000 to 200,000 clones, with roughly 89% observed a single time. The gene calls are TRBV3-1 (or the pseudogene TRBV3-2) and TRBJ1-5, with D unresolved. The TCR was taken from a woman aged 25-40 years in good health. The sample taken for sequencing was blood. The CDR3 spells CASSLWGNQPQHF. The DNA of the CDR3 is TGTGCCAGCAGCCTTTGGGGTAATCAGCCCCAGCATTTT.